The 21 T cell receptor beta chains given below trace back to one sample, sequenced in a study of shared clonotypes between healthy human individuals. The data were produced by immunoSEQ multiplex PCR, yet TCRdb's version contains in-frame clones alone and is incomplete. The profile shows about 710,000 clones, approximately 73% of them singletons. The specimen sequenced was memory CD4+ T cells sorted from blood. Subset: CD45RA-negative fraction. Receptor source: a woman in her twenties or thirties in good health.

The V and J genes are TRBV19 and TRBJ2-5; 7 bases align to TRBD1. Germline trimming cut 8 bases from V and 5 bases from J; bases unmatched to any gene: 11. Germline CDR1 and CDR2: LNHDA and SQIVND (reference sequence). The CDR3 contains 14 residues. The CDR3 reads CASGPQTGSETQYF. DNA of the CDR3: TGTGCCAGTGGACCCCAGACAGGGTCCGAGACCCAGTACTTC.

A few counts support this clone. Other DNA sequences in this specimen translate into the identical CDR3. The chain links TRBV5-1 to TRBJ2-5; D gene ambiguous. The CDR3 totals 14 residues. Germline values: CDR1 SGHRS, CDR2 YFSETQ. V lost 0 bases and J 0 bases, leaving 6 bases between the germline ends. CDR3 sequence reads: CASSLGQYQETQYF. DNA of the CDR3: TGCGCCAGCAGCTTGGGCCAGTACCAAGAGACCCAGTACTTC.

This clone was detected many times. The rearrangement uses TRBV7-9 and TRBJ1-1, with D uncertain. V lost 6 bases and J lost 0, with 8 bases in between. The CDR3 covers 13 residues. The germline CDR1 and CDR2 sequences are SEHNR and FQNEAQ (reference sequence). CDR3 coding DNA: TGTGCCAGCAGTCGCGAGATGAACACTGAAGCTTTCTTT. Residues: CASSREMNTEAFF.

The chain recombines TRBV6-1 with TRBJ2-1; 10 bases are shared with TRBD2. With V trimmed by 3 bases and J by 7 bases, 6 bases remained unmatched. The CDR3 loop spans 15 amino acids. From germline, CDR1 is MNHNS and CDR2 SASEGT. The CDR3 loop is CASSDAGLAKNEQFF. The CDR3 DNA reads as TGTGCCAGCAGTGACGCGGGACTAGCGAAGAATGAGCAGTTCTTC.

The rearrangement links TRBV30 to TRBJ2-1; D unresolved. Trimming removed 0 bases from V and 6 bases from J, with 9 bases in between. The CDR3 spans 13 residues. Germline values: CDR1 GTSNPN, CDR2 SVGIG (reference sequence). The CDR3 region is CAWSVGTSNEQFF. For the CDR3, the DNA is TGTGCCTGGAGTGTAGGCACTTCCAATGAGCAGTTCTTC.

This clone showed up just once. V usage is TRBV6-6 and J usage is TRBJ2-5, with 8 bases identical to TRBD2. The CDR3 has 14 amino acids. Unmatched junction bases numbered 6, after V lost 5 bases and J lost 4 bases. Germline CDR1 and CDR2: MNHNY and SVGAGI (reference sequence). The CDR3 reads CASSDSGIGETQYF. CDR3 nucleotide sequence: TGTGCCAGCAGTGATAGCGGGATAGGAGAGACCCAGTACTTC.

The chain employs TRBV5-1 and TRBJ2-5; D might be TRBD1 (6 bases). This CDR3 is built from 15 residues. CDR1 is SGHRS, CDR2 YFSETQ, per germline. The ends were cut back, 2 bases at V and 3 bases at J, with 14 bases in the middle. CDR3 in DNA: TGCGCCAGCAGCTTCGGACAGAACAACAAAGAGACCCAGTACTTC. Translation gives CASSFGQNNKETQYF.

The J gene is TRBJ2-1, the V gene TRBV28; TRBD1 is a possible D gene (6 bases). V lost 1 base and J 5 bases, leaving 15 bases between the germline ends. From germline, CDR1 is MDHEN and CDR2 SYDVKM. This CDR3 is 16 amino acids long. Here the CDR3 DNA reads TGTGCCAGCAGTTTATTTGCAGGGGTGAGCGACAATGAGCAGTTCTTC. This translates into CASSLFAGVSDNEQFF.

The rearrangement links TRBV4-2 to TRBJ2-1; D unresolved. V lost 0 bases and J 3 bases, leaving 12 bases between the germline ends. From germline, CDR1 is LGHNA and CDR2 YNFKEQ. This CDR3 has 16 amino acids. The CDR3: CASSQEVHPRYNEQFF. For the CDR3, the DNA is TGTGCCAGCAGCCAAGAAGTCCACCCGCGCTACAATGAGCAGTTCTTC.

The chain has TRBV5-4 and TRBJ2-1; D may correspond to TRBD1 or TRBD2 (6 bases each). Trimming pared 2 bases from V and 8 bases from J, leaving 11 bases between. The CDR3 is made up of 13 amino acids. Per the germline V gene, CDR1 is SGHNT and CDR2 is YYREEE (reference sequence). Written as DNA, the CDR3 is TGTGCCAGCAGCTTTCTGGGGGGCGATGAGCAGTTCTTC. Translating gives CASSFLGGDEQFF.

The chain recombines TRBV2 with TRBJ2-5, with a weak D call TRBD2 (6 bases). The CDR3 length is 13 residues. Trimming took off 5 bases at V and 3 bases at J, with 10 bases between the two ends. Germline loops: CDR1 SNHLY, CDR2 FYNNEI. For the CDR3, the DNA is TGTGCCAGCAGTAGGGACTTAAAAGAGACCCAGTACTTC. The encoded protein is CASSRDLKETQYF.

CDR3 in amino acids: CASSYRYGEQFF. In DNA form, the CDR3 reads TGTGCCAGCAGCTACCGATACGGAGAGCAGTTCTTC. V is TRBV14 and J is TRBJ2-1; no clear D. The V end lost 5 bases, the J end lost 10 bases, and 12 bases lay between the germline ends. The CDR3 length is 12 residues. Germline CDR1 and CDR2: SGHDN and FVKESK.

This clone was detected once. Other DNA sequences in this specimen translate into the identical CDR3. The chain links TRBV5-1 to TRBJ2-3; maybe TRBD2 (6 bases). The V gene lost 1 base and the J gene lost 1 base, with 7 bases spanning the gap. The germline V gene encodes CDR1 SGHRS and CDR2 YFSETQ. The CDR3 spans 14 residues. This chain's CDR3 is CASSLSGGTDTQYF. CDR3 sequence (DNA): TGCGCCAGCAGCTTGTCGGGAGGCACAGATACGCAGTATTTT.

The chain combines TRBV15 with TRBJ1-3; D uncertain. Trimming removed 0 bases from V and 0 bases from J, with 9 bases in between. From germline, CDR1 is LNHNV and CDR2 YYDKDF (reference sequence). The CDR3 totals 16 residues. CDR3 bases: TGTGCCACCAGCAGAGATGCGAGCCGCTCTGGAAACACCATATATTTT. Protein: CATSRDASRSGNTIYF. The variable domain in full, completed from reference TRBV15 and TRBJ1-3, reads DAMVIQNPRYQVTQFGKPVTLSCSQTLNHNVMYWYQQKSSQAPKLLFHYYDKDFNNEADTPDNFQSRRPNTSFCFLDIRSPGLGDTAMYLCATSRDASRSGNTIYFGEGSWLTVV.

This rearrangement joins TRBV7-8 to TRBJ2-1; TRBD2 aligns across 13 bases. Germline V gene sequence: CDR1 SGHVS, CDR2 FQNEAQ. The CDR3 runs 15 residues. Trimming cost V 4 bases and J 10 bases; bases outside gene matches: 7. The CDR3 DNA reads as TGTGCCAGCAGCTACGGACTAGCGGGAGCAGGCGAGCAGTTCTTC. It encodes CASSYGLAGAGEQFF.

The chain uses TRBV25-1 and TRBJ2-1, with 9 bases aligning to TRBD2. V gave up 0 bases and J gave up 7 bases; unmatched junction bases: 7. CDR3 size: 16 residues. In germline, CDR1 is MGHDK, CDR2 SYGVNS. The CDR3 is CASSEYGSGSVNEQFF. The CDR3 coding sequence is TGTGCCAGCAGTGAATATGGTAGCGGGAGTGTTAATGAGCAGTTCTTC.

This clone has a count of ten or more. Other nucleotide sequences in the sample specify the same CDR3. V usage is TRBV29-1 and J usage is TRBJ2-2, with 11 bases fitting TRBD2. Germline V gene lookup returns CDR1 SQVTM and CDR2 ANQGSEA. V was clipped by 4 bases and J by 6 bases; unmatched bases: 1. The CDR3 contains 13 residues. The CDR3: CSVGLAGPGELFF. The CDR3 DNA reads TGCAGCGTTGGACTAGCGGGACCCGGGGAGCTGTTTTTT.

The DNA for the CDR3 is TGTGCCTGGCCCTGGCAGGGGGGGAACACTGAAGCTTTCTTT. Its protein product is CAWPWQGGNTEAFF. The chain carries TRBV30 and TRBJ1-1, with 7 bases that match TRBD1. This CDR3 has 14 residues. V shed 5 bases, J shed 1 base, and the junction held 7 bases outside the gene matches. The germline V gene encodes CDR1 GTSNPN and CDR2 SVGIG (reference sequence).

CDR3 coding DNA: TGTGCCAGCAGTGAAGTAGGACAGGGGAGTGGTGGCTACACCTTC. Its protein is CASSEVGQGSGGYTF. V is TRBV6-4 and J is TRBJ1-2, with 9 nucleotides matching TRBD1. The trim removed 3 bases at V and 7 bases at J, leaving 9 bases unmatched. This CDR3 is 15 amino acids long. CDR1 is MRHNA, CDR2 SNTAGT, per germline.

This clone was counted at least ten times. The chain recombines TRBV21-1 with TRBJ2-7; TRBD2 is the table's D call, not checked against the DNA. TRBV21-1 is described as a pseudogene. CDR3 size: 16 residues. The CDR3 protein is CASREGGDQGVYEQYF. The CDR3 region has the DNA TGTGCCAGCCGCGAGGGGGGGGACCAGGGAGTTTACGAGCAGTACTTC.

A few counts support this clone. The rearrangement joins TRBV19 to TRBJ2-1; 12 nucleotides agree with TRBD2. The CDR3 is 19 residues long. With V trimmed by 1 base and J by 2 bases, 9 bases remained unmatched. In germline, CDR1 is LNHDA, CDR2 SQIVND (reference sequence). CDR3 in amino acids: CASSIGASGRAQPYNEQFF. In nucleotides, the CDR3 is TGTGCCAGTAGTATAGGGGCTAGCGGGAGGGCCCAACCCTACAATGAGCAGTTCTTC. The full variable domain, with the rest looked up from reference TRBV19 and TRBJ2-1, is DGGITQSPKYLFRKEGQNVTLSCEQNLNHDAMYWYRQDPGQGLRLIYYSQIVNDFQKGDIAEGYSVSREKKESFPLTVTSAQKNPTAFYLCASSIGASGRAQPYNEQFFGPGTRLTVL.